This record covers a single TCR beta chain. The data were produced by immunoSEQ multiplex PCR, yet TCRdb's version contains in-frame clones alone and is incomplete. The sample carries about 140,000 clones, 80% to 90% recorded once. The record originates from a study of T cell responses to AZD1222 COVID-19 vaccine. About the study: Pooled samples include second doses given at about 4 or 12 weeks.

Germline assignment: CDR1 GTSNPN and CDR2 SVGIG (reference sequence). Between the trimmed V and J ends, which lost 4 bases and 0 bases, there was a span of 12 bases. There are 14 residues in the CDR3. The clonotype was recovered from an adult in good health. The chain employs TRBV30 and TRBJ1-2; the D is unclear. The sample was peripheral blood, taken on day 0 of AZD1222 vaccination. In DNA form, the CDR3 reads TGTGCCTGGAACACCCAGAGGGCTAACTATGGCTACACCTTC. It yields the protein CAWNTQRANYGYTF.